This is a list of T cell receptor beta chains from one sample in a study of T cell repertoires in cytomegalovirus infection. TCRdb fed the reads into MiXCR, producing one record per CDR3 protein. The profile covers 90,000 to 120,000 distinct CDR3 sequences, with approximately 45% appearing a single time and just under 75% taken by the ten largest. Their specific antigens are unknown. The material was CD8+ T cells from cultured PBMCs, obtained from culture after CMV antigen stimulation. These receptors came from a human donor in good health (CMV status not recorded). Some clones in this sample may be carry-over from other donors' samples. The CDR3 runs from the conserved cysteine through the conserved F or W.

TRBJ1-1,TRBV25-1,CASSEGLVSEAFF
TRBJ2-1,TRBV20-1,CSARDPTLTSGGYNEQFF
TRBJ2-7,TRBV7-2,CASSKRDGASTRGDFEQYF
TRBJ1-2,TRBV2,CASTKEQGMDFNYGYTF
TRBJ2-5,TRBV2,CASSERGWETQYF
TRBJ2-1,TRBV6-2/TRBV6-3,CASSPTSSSYNEQFF
TRBJ2-7,TRBV12-3/TRBV12-4,CASSLAREQYF
TRBJ1-4,TRBV27,CASSVGGANNEKLFF
TRBJ2-1,TRBV4-1,CASSSSNEQFF
TRBJ1-1,TRBV6-5,CASSYFGATEAFF
TRBJ2-3,TRBV11-2,CASSLLAGAPFGADTQYF
TRBJ2-1,TRBV20-1,CSARDNLAGGPGSEQFF
TRBJ1-1,TRBV6-2/TRBV6-3,CASSFGTVMNTEAFF
TRBJ2-3,TRBV6-1,CASSGLAGEDTQYF
TRBJ2-1,TRBV6-5,CASSRMALSSYNEQFF
TRBJ1-2,TRBV28,CASKSRENYGYTF
TRBJ2-6,TRBV7-9,CASSLGYGQRASSGANVLTF